These 3 T cell receptor beta chains came from one sample sequenced in a study of spatial heterogeneity in lung cancer. TCRdb called the 5' RACE reads again in MiXCR, with one record for every CDR3 protein. The sample lists about 4,400 distinct CDR3 sequences; over 20% were seen once. Described time point: sample taken at primary tumor resection. Without sorting, whole RNA was sequenced from tumor, nontumor lung or frozen PBMC. The source was normal lung tissue next to the tumor, collected at surgery. These receptors were collected from a female donor with early-stage non-small cell lung cancer.

This clonotype is labeled as medium-sized. The library was designed around alpha chains, so this beta chain is a stray read whose abundance carries little weight. J is TRBJ2-3 and V is TRBV10-3, with D perhaps TRBD2 (7 bases). V dropped 8 bases and J dropped 4 bases, with 16 bases sitting between them. Germline-derived CDR1 and CDR2 are ENHRY and SYGVKD. The CDR3 has 14 amino acids. The CDR3 DNA is TGTGCCATCTCGGGGGAGGGGGTGCCAGATACGCAGTATTTT. This codes for CAISGEGVPDTQYF.

This clonotype was found many times. This beta chain slipped into a library made for alpha chains as a stray read, so its size is not meaningful. This rearrangement joins TRBV5-1 to TRBJ2-3; 10 bases are shared with TRBD1. The CDR3 extends over 16 amino acids. V was pared by 0 bases and J by 5 bases, with 6 bases of the junction left unmatched. Germline V gives CDR1 SGHRS, CDR2 YFSETQ. The CDR3 DNA follows: TGCGCCAGCAGCTTGGTTGGTGACAGGGGGCGAGATACGCAGTATTTT. Protein sequence: CASSLVGDRGRDTQYF. Filled out from reference TRBV5-1 and TRBJ2-3, the complete variable domain reads KAGVTQTPRYLIKTRGQQVTLSCSPISGHRSVSWYQQTPGQGLQFLFEYFSETQRNKGNFPGRFSGRQFSNSRSEMNVSTLELGDSALYLCASSLVGDRGRDTQYFGPGTRLTVL.

At least ten counts were recorded for this clonotype. This beta chain is an off-target read within a library intended for alpha chains, so its frequency means little. The chain employs TRBV5-4 and TRBJ1-6; no firm D call. The CDR3 runs to 13 residues. Germline CDR1 is SGHNT and CDR2 is YYREEE (reference sequence). V lost 0 bases, J lost 14 bases, and 12 bases lay in between. The CDR3 protein is CASSLETAATLHF. As DNA, the CDR3 is TGTGCCAGCAGCTTGGAGACGGCGGCTACCCTCCACTTT. The full variable domain, in which reference TRBV5-4 and TRBJ1-6 provide the parts outside the CDR3, is ETGVTQSPTHLIKTRGQQVTLRCSSQSGHNTVSWYQQALGQGPQFIFQYYREEENGRGNFPPRFSGLQFPNYSSELNVNALELDDSALYLCASSLETAATLHFGNGTRLTVT.